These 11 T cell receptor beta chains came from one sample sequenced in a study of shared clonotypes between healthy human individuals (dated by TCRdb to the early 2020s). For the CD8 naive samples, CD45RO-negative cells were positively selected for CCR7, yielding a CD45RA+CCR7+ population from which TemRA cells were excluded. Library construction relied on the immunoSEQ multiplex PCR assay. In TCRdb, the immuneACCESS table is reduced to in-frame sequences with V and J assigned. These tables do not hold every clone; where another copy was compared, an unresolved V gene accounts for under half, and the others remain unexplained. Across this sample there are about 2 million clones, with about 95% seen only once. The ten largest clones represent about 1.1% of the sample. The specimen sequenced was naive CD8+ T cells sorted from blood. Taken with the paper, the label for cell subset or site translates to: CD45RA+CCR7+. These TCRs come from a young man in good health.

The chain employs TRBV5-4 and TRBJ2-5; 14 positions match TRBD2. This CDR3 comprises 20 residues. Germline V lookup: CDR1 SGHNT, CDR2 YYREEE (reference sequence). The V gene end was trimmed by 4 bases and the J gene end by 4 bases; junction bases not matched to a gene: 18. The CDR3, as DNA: TGTGCCAGCAGCCCCACGCCTCTGACTAGCGGGGGGGCCGGGACAGAGACCCAGTACTTC. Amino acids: CASSPTPLTSGGAGTETQYF.

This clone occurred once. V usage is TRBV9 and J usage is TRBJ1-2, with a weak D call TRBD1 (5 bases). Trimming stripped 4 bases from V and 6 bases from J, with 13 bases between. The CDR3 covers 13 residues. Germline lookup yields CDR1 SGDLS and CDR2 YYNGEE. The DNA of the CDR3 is TGTGCCAGCAGCCCCGGGGACGGGAATGGCTACACCTTC. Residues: CASSPGDGNGYTF.

Here the CDR3 reads CASSQDLGGNYGYTF. DNA of the CDR3: TGCGCCAGCAGCCAAGATTTGGGGGGCAACTATGGCTACACCTTC. The chain links TRBV4-3 to TRBJ1-2, with D possibly matching TRBD1 (6 bases). The CDR3 spans 15 residues. Germline CDR1 reads LGHNA; CDR2 reads YSLEER. V was pared by 0 bases and J by 2 bases, with 10 bases between.

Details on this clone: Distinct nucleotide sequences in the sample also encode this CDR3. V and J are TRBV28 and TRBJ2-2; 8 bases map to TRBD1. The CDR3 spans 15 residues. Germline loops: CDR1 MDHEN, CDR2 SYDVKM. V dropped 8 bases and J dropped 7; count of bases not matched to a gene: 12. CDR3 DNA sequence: TGTGCCAGCCACCCGGGGCAGGGGGCTGGCGGGGAGCTGTTTTTT. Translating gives CASHPGQGAGGELFF.

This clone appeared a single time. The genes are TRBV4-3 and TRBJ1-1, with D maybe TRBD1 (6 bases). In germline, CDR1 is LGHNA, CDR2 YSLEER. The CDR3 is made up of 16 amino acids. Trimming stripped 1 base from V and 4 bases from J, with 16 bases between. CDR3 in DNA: TGCGCCAGCAGCCAAGTATACGGGGGCTGGGGCACTGAAGCTTTCTTT. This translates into CASSQVYGGWGTEAFF.

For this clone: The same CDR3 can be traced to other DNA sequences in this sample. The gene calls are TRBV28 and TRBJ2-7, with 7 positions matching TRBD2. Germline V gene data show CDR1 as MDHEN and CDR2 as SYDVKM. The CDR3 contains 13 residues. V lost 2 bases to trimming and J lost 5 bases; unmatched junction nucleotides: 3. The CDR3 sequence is CASSLSGNHEQYF. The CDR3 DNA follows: TGTGCCAGCAGTTTAAGCGGGAACCACGAGCAGTACTTC.

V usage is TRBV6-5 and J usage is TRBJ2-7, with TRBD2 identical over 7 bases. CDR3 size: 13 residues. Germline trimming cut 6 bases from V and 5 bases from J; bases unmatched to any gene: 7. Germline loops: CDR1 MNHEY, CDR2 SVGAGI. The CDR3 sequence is CASREGRGNEQYF. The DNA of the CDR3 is TGTGCCAGCAGGGAGGGGAGGGGTAACGAGCAGTACTTC.

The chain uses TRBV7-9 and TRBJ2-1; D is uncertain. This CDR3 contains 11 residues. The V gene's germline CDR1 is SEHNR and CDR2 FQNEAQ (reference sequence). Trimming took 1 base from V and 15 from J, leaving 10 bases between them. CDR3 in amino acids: CASSLEPTVFF. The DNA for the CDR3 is TGTGCCAGCAGCTTAGAACCGACGGTGTTCTTC.

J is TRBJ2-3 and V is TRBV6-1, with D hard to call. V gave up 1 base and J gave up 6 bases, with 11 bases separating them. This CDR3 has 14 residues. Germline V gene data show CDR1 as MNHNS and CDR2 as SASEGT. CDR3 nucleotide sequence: TGTGCCAGCAGTGAAGTCTGGATGGGGGATACGCAGTATTTT. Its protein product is CASSEVWMGDTQYF.

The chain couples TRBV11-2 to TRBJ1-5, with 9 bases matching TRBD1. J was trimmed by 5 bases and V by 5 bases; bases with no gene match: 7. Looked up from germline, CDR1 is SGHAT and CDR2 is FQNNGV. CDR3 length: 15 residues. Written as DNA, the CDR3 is TGTGCCAGCAGCCCAACGACAGGGGGACATCAGCCCCAGCATTTT. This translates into CASSPTTGGHQPQHF.

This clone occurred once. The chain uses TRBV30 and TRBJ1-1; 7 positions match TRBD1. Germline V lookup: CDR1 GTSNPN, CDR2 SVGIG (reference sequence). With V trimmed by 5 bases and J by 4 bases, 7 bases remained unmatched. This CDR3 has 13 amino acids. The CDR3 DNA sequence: TGTGCCTGGGACAGGGAGGTTGGCACTGAAGCTTTCTTT. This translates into CAWDREVGTEAFF.